This T cell receptor (beta chain) was identified in a study of OX40 agonist ivuxolimab in advanced cancers. Clones were read by immunoSEQ multiplex PCR, and TCRdb kept only the in-frame ones, dropping some. Among about 41,000 clones, 80% to 90% were seen once, and the ten largest hold 2.6%. This receptor was taken from an adult with an advanced solid tumor such as melanoma, head and neck, liver or kidney cancer. The material sequenced was CD4+ or CD8+ T cells sorted from blood, taken in a trial of the OX40 agonist ivuxolimab.

The CDR3 DNA reads as TGTGCCAGCATCGGGGGGGACTTCCCGGGCCCCTACGAGCAGTACTTC. Its protein is CASIGGDFPGPYEQYF. The chain combines TRBV11-2 with TRBJ2-7; 8 bases are a match to TRBD2. The germline gives CDR1 SGHAT, CDR2 FQNNGV. The V gene end was trimmed by 7 bases and the J gene end by 2 bases; junction bases not matched to a gene: 13. CDR3 length: 16 residues.